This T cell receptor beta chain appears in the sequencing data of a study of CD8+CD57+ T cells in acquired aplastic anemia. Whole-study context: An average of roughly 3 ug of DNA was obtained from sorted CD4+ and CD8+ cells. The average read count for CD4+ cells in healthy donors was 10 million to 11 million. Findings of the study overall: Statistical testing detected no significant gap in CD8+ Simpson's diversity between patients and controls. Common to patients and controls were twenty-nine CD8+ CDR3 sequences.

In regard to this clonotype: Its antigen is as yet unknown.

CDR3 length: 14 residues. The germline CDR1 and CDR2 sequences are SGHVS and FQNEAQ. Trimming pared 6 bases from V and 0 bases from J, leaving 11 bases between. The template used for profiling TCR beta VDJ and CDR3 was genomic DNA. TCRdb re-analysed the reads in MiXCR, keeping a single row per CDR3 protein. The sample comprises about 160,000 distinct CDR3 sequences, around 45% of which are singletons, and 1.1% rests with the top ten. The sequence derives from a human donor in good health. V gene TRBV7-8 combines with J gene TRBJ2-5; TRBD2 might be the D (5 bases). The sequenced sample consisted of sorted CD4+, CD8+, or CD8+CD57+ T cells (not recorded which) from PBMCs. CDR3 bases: TGTGCCAGCAGGAGGGCGAGTAACCAAGAGACCCAGTACTTC. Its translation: CASRRASNQETQYF. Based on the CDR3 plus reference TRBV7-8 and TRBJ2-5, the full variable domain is GAGVSQSPRYKVAKRGQDVALRCDPISGHVSLFWYQQALGQGPEFLTYFQNEAQLDKSGLPSDRFFAERPEGSVSTLKIQRTQQEDSAVYLCASRRASNQETQYFGPGTRLLVL.